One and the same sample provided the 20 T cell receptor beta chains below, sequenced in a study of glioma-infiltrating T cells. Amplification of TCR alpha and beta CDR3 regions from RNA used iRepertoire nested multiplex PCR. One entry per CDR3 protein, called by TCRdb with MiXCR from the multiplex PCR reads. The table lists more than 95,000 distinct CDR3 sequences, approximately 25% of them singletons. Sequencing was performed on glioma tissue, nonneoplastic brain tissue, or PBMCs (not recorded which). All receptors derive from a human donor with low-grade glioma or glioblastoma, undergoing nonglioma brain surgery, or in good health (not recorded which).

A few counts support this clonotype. The CDR3 DNA sequence: TGCGCCAGCAGCTTGGAAGGTATATGGACAGATACGCAGTATTTT. Its protein product is CASSLEGIWTDTQYF. The J gene is TRBJ2-3, the V gene TRBV5-1; D is undetermined. Germline lookup yields CDR1 SGHRS and CDR2 YFSETQ. CDR3 length equals 15 residues. V lost 0 bases to trimming and J lost 3 bases, with 11 bases between them.

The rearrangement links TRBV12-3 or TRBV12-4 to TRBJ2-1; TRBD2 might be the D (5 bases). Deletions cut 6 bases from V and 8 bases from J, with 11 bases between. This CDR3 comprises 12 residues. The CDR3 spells CASSQDWHEQFF. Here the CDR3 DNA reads TGTGCCAGCAGCCAGGACTGGCATGAGCAGTTCTTC.

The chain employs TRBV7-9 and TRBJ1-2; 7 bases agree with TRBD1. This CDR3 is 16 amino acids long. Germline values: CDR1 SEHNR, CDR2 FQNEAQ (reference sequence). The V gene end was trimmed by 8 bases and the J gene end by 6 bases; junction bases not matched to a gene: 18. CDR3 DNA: TGTGCCAGCCAACAGACAGGGAGGCGATTATCTGATGGCTACACCTTC. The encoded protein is CASQQTGRRLSDGYTF.

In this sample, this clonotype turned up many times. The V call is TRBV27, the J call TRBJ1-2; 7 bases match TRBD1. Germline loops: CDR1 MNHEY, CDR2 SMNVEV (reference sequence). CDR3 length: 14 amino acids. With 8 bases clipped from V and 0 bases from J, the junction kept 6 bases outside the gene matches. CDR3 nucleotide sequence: TGTGCCAGCCGAAAGACAGGGTCTAACTATGGCTACACCTTC. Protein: CASRKTGSNYGYTF.

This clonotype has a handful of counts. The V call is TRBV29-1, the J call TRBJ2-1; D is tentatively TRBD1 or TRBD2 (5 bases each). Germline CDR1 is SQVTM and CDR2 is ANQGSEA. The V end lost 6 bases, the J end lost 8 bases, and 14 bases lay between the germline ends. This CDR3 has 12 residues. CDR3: CSVRDQVDEQFF. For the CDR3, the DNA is TGCAGCGTCCGGGACCAGGTCGATGAGCAGTTCTTC.

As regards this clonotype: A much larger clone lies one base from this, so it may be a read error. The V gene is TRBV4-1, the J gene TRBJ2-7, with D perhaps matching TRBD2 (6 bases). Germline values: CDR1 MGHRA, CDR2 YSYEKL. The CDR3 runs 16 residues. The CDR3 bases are TGCTCCAGCAGCCAACCCGGGGGTCCGCGCTCCTACGAGCAGTACTTC. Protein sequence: CSSSQPGGPRSYEQYF.

CDR3 nucleotides: TGTGCCTGGAGTGTAAGGAACTACGAGCAGTACTTC. Amino acids: CAWSVRNYEQYF. V and J are TRBV30 and TRBJ2-7; D gene unclear. Trimming removed 0 bases from V and 3 bases from J, with 6 bases in between. CDR1 is GTSNPN, CDR2 SVGIG, per germline (reference sequence). This CDR3 is built from 12 residues. The variable domain in full, completed from reference TRBV30 and TRBJ2-7, reads SQTIHQWPATLVQPVGSPLSLECTVEGTSNPNLYWYRQAAGRGLQLLFYSVGIGQISSEVPQNLSASRPQDRQFILSSKKLLLSDSGFYLCAWSVRNYEQYFGPGTRLTVT.

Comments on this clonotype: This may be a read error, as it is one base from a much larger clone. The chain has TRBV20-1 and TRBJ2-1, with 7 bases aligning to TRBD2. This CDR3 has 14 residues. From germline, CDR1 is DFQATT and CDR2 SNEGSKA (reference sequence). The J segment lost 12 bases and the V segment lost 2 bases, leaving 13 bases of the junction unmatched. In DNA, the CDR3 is TGCAGTGCTAGAAGGCCAGCGGGAATCTATGGGCAGTTCTTC. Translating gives CSARRPAGIYGQFF.

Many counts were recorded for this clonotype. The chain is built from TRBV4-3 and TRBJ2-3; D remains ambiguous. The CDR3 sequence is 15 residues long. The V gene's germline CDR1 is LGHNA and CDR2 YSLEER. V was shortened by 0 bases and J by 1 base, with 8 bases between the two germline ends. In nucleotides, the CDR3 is TGCGCCAGCAGCCAAGATCGATGGGGCACAGATACGCAGTATTTT. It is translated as CASSQDRWGTDTQYF.

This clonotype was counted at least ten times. Written as DNA, the CDR3 is TGTGCCAGCAGCTTGGGACTAGCGGGATACACAGATACGCAGTATTTT. Translated, it gives CASSLGLAGYTDTQYF. This sequence joins TRBV7-3 and TRBJ2-3, with TRBD2 matching over 13 bases. This CDR3 has 16 residues. J was trimmed by 2 bases and V by 3 bases; bases with no gene match: 2. Per the germline V gene, CDR1 is SGHTA and CDR2 is FQGTGA.

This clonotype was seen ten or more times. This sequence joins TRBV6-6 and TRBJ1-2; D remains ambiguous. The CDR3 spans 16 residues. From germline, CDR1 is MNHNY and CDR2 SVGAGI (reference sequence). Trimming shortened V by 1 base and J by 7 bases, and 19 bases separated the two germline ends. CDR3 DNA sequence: TGTGCCAGCAGTTACTTTCCCCGGTCCCGGATGTTTGGCTACACCTTC. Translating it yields CASSYFPRSRMFGYTF.

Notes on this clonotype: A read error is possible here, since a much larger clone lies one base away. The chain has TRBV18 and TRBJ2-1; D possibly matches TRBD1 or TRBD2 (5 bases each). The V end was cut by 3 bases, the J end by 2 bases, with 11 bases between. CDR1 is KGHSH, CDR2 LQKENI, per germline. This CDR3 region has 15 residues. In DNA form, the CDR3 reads TGTGCCAGCTCACCCCGAACGGGACCCTACAATGAGCAGTTCTTC. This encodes CASSPRTGPYNEQFF.

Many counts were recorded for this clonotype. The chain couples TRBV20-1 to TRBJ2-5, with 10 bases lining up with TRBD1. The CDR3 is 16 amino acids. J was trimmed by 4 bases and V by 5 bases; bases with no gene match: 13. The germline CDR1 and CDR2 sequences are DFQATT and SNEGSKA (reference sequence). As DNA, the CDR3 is TGCAGTGCTCCTGACCCCGGGACAGGGGATGGAGAGACCCAGTACTTC. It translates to CSAPDPGTGDGETQYF.

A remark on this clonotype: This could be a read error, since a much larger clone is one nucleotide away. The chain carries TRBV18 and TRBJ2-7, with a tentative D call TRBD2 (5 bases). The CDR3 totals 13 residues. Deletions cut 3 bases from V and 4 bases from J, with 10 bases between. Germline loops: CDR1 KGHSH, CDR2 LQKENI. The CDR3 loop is CASSPGLGYEQYF. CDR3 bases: TGTGCCAGCTCACCTGGACTGGGGTACGAGCAGTACTTC.

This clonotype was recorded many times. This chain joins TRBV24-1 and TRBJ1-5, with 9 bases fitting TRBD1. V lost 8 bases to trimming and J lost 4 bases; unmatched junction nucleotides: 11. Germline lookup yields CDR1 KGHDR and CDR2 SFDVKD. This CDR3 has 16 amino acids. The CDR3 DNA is TGTGCCACCACCGAAGAACCGGGACAGGGAAATCAGCCCCAGCATTTT. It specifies CATTEEPGQGNQPQHF.

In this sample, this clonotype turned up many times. CDR3 sequence reads: CSAREYTMNTEAFF. CDR3 DNA: TGCAGTGCTAGAGAGTATACTATGAACACTGAAGCTTTCTTT. V is TRBV20-1 and J is TRBJ1-1; D gene uncertain. Per germline, CDR1 DFQATT and CDR2 SNEGSKA (reference sequence). V was trimmed by 0 bases and J by 0 bases, leaving 8 bases between them. The CDR3 extends over 14 amino acids.

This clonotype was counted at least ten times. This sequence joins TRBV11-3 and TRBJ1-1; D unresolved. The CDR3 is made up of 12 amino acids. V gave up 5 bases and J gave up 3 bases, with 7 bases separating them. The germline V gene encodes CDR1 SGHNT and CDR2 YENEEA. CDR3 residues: CASSGQYTEAFF. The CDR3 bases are TGTGCCAGCAGCGGTCAGTACACTGAAGCTTTCTTT.

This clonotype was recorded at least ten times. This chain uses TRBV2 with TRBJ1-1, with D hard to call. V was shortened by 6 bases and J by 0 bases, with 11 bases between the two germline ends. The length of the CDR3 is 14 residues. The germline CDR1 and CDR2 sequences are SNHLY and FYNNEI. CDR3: CASRSGFLNTEAFF. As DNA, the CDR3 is TGTGCCAGCAGGTCGGGTTTCCTGAACACTGAAGCTTTCTTT. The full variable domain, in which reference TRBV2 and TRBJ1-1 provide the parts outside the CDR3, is EPEVTQTPSHQVTQMGQEVILRCVPISNHLYFYWYRQILGQKVEFLVSFYNNEISEKSEIFDDQFSVERPDGSNFTLKIRSTKLEDSAMYFCASRSGFLNTEAFFGQGTRLTVV.

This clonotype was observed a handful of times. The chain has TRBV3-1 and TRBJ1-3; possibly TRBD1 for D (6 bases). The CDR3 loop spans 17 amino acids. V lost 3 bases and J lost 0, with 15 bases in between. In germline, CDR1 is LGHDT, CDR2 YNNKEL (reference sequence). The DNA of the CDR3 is TGTGCCAGCAGCCACGCCGGACAGCCCATCTCTGGAAACACCATATATTTT. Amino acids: CASSHAGQPISGNTIYF. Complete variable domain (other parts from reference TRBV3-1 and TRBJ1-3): DTAVSQTPKYLVTQMGNDKSIKCEQNLGHDTMYWYKQDSKKFLKIMFSYNNKELIINETVPNRFSPKSPDKAHLNLHINSLELGDSAVYFCASSHAGQPISGNTIYFGEGSWLTVV.

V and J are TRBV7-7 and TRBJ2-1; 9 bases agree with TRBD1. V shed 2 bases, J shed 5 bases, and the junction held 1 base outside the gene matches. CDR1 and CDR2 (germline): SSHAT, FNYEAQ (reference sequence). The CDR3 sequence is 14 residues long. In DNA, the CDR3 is TGTGCCAGCAGCTTATGGGACAGGGACAATGAGCAGTTCTTC. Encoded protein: CASSLWDRDNEQFF.